This TCR beta chain was sequenced in a study of cytomegalovirus exposure and HLA in healthy donors. With respect to this clone: The antigen is not known.

With 60 Vbeta and 13 Jbeta primers, the PCR was carried out. The authors' processing: Later, an analysis found roughly 80 million unique TCR beta chains, and around 12 million of these were shared. Measured with immunoSEQ multiplex PCR; TCRdb has only the in-frame clones, and not every one. D and trimming come from the DNA, and the V and J calls and clone size come from that table. The sample holds roughly 120,000 clones; around 67% are singletons and the top ten take around 4%. Findings and caveats of the study: An apparent linkage of common viral pathogens to several of the most significant clusters emerged in a later analysis.

The CDR3 extends over 15 amino acids. Germline loops: CDR1 LNHDA, CDR2 SQIVND (reference sequence). V lost 4 bases to trimming and J lost 4 bases, with 14 bases between them. The specimen sequenced was PBMCs. This sequence joins TRBV19 and TRBJ2-1; D is possibly TRBD2 (6 bases). This TCR derives from a woman aged 40 to 55 in good health and CMV-seronegative. The CDR3 DNA reads as TGTGCCAGTAGTAGGCCAGGGAGGCCTTACAATGAGCAGTTCTTC. This gives the protein CASSRPGRPYNEQFF.